This record concerns one T cell receptor (beta chain) sequence. The sample originates from a study of T cells in Graves' hyperthyroidism and ophthalmopathy. TCR beta CDR3 region amplification was performed from RNA transcripts. RT-PCR in the first round (using the HTBI primer set) targeted the TCR CDR3. A single record per CDR3 protein comes from TCRdb applying MiXCR to the multiplex PCR reads. This table holds hundreds of thousands of distinct CDR3 sequences, about 14% found once. Out of over 9 ml of fresh peripheral blood came the PBMCs. This TCR was recovered from a man aged 18 to 30 with Graves' ophthalmopathy. Sequenced sample: blood.

In nucleotides, the CDR3 is TGTGCCAGCAGCCAAGGGACAGCTCACCCTATGGGGTACGAGCAGTACTTC. It encodes CASSQGTAHPMGYEQYF. The V call is TRBV3-1, the J call TRBJ2-7; a possible D gene is TRBD1 (6 bases). V lost 1 base, J lost 4 bases, and 20 bases lay in between. Germline V lookup: CDR1 LGHDT, CDR2 YNNKEL (reference sequence). This CDR3 has 17 amino acids.